This TCR beta chain comes out of a study of cytomegalovirus exposure and HLA in healthy donors (TCRdb year 2017). Some background on the complete study: The 666 repertoires of the first cohort and the 110 or so validation repertoires were produced on the same platform, according to a later analysis. The aim of the study was to test whether cataloging public T cell receptors could identify signatures of past pathogen exposure. Besides the first cohort of some 670 subjects, a separate validation cohort made up of 120 or so different subjects was used. The study combined high-throughput TCR immunosequencing, statistical association of individual TCRs with disease status, and machine learning to predict cytomegalovirus infection status.

Based on the germline V gene, the CDR1 and CDR2 sequences are SQVTM and ANQGSEA. Germline trimming: 5 bases from V, 4 bases from J; junction bases outside gene matches: 2. The cysteine opens and the phenylalanine closes a CDR3 of 12 amino acids. Of the read, only the CDR3 DNA is kept; its 36 bases are in frame from base 1. General findings and caveats noted by the study authors: A later analysis found that TCRs clustered in the first cohort also tended to co-occur in the 130 or so validation repertoires, with more than 90% of cluster scores above 0. According to the authors, the approach could potentially be generalized to other disease states and immunological phenotypes. In both the original and validation cohorts, the classifier was reported to diagnose cytomegalovirus status with high specificity and sensitivity. In the study, 150 to 200 TCR beta chains were listed as associated with cytomegalovirus. A later analysis had no HLA typing for the validation cohort, so co-occurrence there was scored across all 130 or so repertoires. A few of the identified cytomegalovirus-associated TCR beta chains were confirmed in vitro to be specific for cytomegalovirus antigens. Across donors, most TCR sequences were observed very rarely, whereas some public TCRs were present in many individuals.

Separate from the approximately 670-subject first cohort, the validation cohort of roughly 130 subjects was the group to which the donors belonged. On this clone: It has no known antigen specificity. No base-level quality is on record; no much larger clone is a single base apart.

Preparation of the library involved the immunoSEQ multiplex PCR assay. On the study's bioinformatics: To diagnose cytomegalovirus status from the catalog of TCR beta chain sequences, a statistical classification framework was built. Not all clones reach the TCRdb copy of this immuneACCESS table, which keeps in-frame sequences only. Checked studies attribute under half of the gap to unresolved V genes and leave the rest unexplained. For V, J and clone size, that table is used; D and trimming come from the DNA. The sample data list roughly 100,000 clones, and 88% of these were observed just once. The leading ten clones occupy less than 2% of the sample.

This clonotype originated in a woman aged 18 to 35 in good health and CMV-seropositive. Source material: PBMCs. The chain was built from TRBV29-1 and TRBJ2-1; the central 7 bases match TRBD1. This receptor carries the CDR3 CSVTQGYNEQFF. The nucleotide sequence is given as TGCAGCGTTACACAGGGGTACAATGAGCAGTTCTTC.